This section outlines one T cell receptor beta chain sequence together with its context. Antigen: not known. The CDR3 has 15 residues. V lost 2 bases, J lost 4 bases, and 14 bases lay in between. CDR1 and CDR2 (germline): SGHDN, FVKESK. Heparinised blood was drawn once per donor, averaging about 116 mL. A CD45RO/CCR7/CD25/CD127/CD95/CD27 panel sorted naive, central memory, regulatory and stem cell-like memory CD4+ cells. This record comes from a study of beta chain features in type 1 diabetes. Across the whole study: On cell yields, gender and age, patients and healthy donors were similar. Points from the study as a whole: Type 1 diabetes patients had TCRB CDR3s that were shorter (moderately but significantly so) in all four CD4+ subsets.

Investigators reverse transcribed all isolated RNA, so they sequenced expressed TCRB transcripts. The assay was immunoSEQ multiplex PCR, and TCRdb's table has in-frame clones only and misses some. The top ten clones hold around 0.02% of a sample with fewer than 900,000 clones, about a sixth of them seen once. The specimen was naive CD4+ T cells from blood. The sequence was obtained from a young woman in good health. The chain recombines TRBV14 with TRBJ1-2; D unresolved. The CDR3 spells CASSQLPARFYGYTF. The CDR3 coding sequence is TGTGCCAGCAGCCAACTGCCCGCCAGATTCTATGGCTACACCTTC.